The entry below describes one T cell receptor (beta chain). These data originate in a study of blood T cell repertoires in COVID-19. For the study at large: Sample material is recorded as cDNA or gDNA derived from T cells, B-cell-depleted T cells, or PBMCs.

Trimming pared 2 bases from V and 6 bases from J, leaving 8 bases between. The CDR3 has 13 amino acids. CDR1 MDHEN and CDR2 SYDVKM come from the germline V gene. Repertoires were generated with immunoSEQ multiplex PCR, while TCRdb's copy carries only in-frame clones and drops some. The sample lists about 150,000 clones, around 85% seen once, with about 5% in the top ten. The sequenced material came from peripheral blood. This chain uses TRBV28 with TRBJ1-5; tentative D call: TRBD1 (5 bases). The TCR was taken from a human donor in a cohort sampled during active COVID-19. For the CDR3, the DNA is TGTGCCAGCAGTTTACCAGGGATTCAGCCCCAGCATTTT. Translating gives CASSLPGIQPQHF.